The 8 T cell receptor beta chains presented below share a single source sample, sequenced in a study of response to subunit inactivated influenza vaccine. TCRdb called the RT-PCR reads again in MiXCR, with one record for every CDR3 protein. This table holds 400,000 to 550,000 distinct CDR3 sequences, roughly 27% found once. Specimen: CD4+ T cells sorted from PBMCs, collected more than 4 days after vaccination. The receptors originated from a man in his fifties who received an inactivated influenza vaccine.

This clonotype was found many times. The rearrangement uses TRBV18 and TRBJ2-7, with D perhaps TRBD2 (5 bases). Germline assignment: CDR1 KGHSH and CDR2 LQKENI. Trimming pared 2 bases from V and 5 bases from J, leaving 16 bases between. CDR3 length equals 15 residues. The CDR3 loop is CASSPGQAGLNEQYF. CDR3 nucleotide sequence: TGTGCCAGCTCACCAGGCCAGGCGGGTTTAAACGAGCAGTACTTC.

The gene calls are TRBV15 and TRBJ1-5; D gene unclear. Trimming removed 1 base at V and 3 bases at J, with 13 bases between. The CDR3 sequence is 16 residues long. Looked up from germline, CDR1 is LNHNV and CDR2 is YYDKDF (reference sequence). The CDR3 region is CATSRGGSPFNQPQHF. The CDR3 bases are TGTGCCACCAGCAGAGGTGGCAGCCCCTTCAATCAGCCCCAGCATTTT.

This clonotype showed up just a few times. This chain joins TRBV4-3 and TRBJ1-2; unclear D gene. The CDR3 covers 14 residues. The V end lost 1 base, the J end lost 6 bases, and 12 bases lay between the germline ends. Germline CDR1 is LGHNA and CDR2 is YSLEER. The CDR3 region is CASSQGWQKDGYTF. In DNA, the CDR3 is TGCGCCAGCAGCCAAGGGTGGCAGAAGGATGGCTACACCTTC.

This chain links TRBV20-1 with TRBJ2-7; 7 positions agree with TRBD1. The CDR3 runs to 14 residues. V shed 1 base and J 5 bases; nucleotides not matched to a gene: 8. From germline, CDR1 is DFQATT and CDR2 SNEGSKA (reference sequence). CDR3 coding DNA: TGCAGTGCTAGAGGGCAGGGGGATATTGACGAGCAGTACTTC. Amino acids: CSARGQGDIDEQYF.

This clonotype has just a few counts. J is TRBJ1-4 and V is TRBV4-2, with 7 bases identical to TRBD1. The V gene end was trimmed by 0 bases and the J gene end by 5 bases; junction bases not matched to a gene: 3. The CDR3 runs to 15 residues. Germline CDR1 is LGHNA and CDR2 is YNFKEQ. The CDR3 is CASSQETGLNEKLFF. CDR3 nucleotides: TGTGCCAGCAGCCAAGAGACAGGGTTAAATGAAAAACTGTTTTTT.

In DNA, the CDR3 is TGTGCCAGCAGCGCGGGAGAGCGTTCACCCCTCCACTTT. This encodes CASSAGERSPLHF. This chain joins TRBV9 and TRBJ1-6; no firm D call. V was shortened by 3 bases and J by 9 bases, with 10 bases between the two germline ends. The germline gives CDR1 SGDLS, CDR2 YYNGEE. The CDR3 is made up of 13 amino acids.

This clonotype has a handful of counts. The chain uses TRBV10-3 and TRBJ2-7, with D possibly called TRBD1 or TRBD2 (6 bases each). The germline V gene has CDR1 ENHRY and CDR2 SYGVKD. Trimming removed 10 bases from V and 6 bases from J, with 22 bases in between. The CDR3 consists of 14 residues. CDR3: CATFRGVNTGEQYF. The CDR3 region has the DNA TGTGCCACTTTTAGGGGGGTGAATACTGGCGAGCAGTACTTC.

This clonotype was observed a handful of times. The rearrangement uses TRBV20-1 and TRBJ1-5, with 8 bases aligning to TRBD1. Losses at the gene ends were 3 bases for V and 3 bases for J; bases not matched to a gene: 4. Germline CDR1 DFQATT, CDR2 SNEGSKA (reference sequence). The CDR3 sequence is 14 residues long. CDR3 coding DNA: TGCAGTGCTAGGACAGGGGTAACCAATCAGCCCCAGCATTTT. It yields the protein CSARTGVTNQPQHF.